The 18 T cell receptor beta chains below come from one sample, sequenced in a study of blood T cells in healthy people across ages. Sample-barcoded 5' priming and a J-beta primer mix drove a second PCR of roughly 6 to 12 cycles. TCRdb reanalysed the 5' RACE reads using MiXCR and keeps one entry per CDR3 protein. The sample carries 780,000 or so distinct CDR3 sequences, around 50% recorded once. Sequencing input: blood. The receptors were sampled from a man aged 40-55 years in good health.

The sample holds a few counts of this clonotype. The chain joins TRBV6-5 to TRBJ2-3, with D uncertain. The CDR3 has 14 amino acids. CDR1 is MNHEY, CDR2 SVGAGI, per germline. Trimming shortened V by 2 bases and J by 2 bases, and 8 bases separated the two germline ends. Here the CDR3 DNA reads TGTGCCAGCAGTTACAGGGTCTCCACAGATACGCAGTATTTT. Translation: CASSYRVSTDTQYF.

This chain links TRBV29-1 with TRBJ2-5; weak D call: TRBD1 (6 bases). The DNA end favors TRBJ2-7, so the J call may be wrong. Germline assignment: CDR1 SQVTM and CDR2 ANQGSEA. CDR3 length: 14 amino acids. CDR3 nucleotide sequence: TGCAGCGTTGAAGGGACGGGGCGGACAGACGAGCAGTACTTC. Protein sequence: CSVEGTGRTDEQYF.

This clonotype was seen a handful of times. The chain is built from TRBV5-6 and TRBJ2-1; 7 bases line up with TRBD2. Germline V gene sequence: CDR1 SGHDT, CDR2 YYEEEE. The CDR3 covers 16 residues. J was trimmed by 6 bases and V by 4 bases; bases with no gene match: 13. CDR3 DNA: TGTGCCAGCAGCCGAGGCAGCCAAGTAGCGGGCAATGAGCAGTTCTTC. Its protein product is CASSRGSQVAGNEQFF.

The chain is built from TRBV29-1 and TRBJ1-5; D is unresolved. Per germline, CDR1 SQVTM and CDR2 ANQGSEA. The CDR3 totals 14 residues. V was shortened by 5 bases and J by 3 bases, with 14 bases between the two germline ends. CDR3 residues: CSVSFGVNNQPQHF. DNA of the CDR3: TGCAGCGTTTCGTTTGGGGTCAACAATCAGCCCCAGCATTTT.

The chain is built from TRBV2 and TRBJ2-3, with D perhaps TRBD1 or TRBD2 (5 bases each). Germline V lookup: CDR1 SNHLY, CDR2 FYNNEI. This CDR3 comprises 15 residues. Trimming pared 8 bases from V and 0 bases from J, leaving 15 bases between. CDR3 coding DNA: TGTGCCAGCCTAGGTGGGACGCAAAGCACAGATACGCAGTATTTT. Translation: CASLGGTQSTDTQYF.

The rearrangement uses TRBV7-9 and TRBJ1-2; 9 bases align to TRBD1. V lost 6 bases and J lost 2; bases outside the gene matches: 10. CDR3 length: 16 residues. Germline CDR1 reads SEHNR; CDR2 reads FQNEAQ (reference sequence). The DNA for the CDR3 is TGTGCCAGCAGTCCAGATCAGACAGGGGGAAACTATGGCTACACCTTC. This sequence encodes CASSPDQTGGNYGYTF.

The chain uses TRBV7-2 and TRBJ2-3, with D uncertain. The CDR3 runs to 15 residues. The V gene's germline CDR1 is SGHTA and CDR2 FQGNSA. V was trimmed by 2 bases and J by 2 bases, leaving 11 bases between them. The CDR3 loop reads CASSLSYPVTDTQYF. CDR3 coding DNA: TGTGCCAGCAGCTTAAGCTACCCCGTCACAGATACGCAGTATTTT.

V is TRBV9 and J is TRBJ2-7, with 7 bases identical to TRBD1. The CDR3 is 14 amino acids. CDR1 and CDR2 (germline): SGDLS, YYNGEE. V shed 3 bases, J shed 0 bases, and the junction held 3 bases outside the gene matches. The CDR3 coding sequence is TGTGCCAGCAGCGAGGGGGCCGGCTCCTACGAGCAGTACTTC. This encodes CASSEGAGSYEQYF.

This clonotype was counted between two and nine times. The V gene is TRBV7-2, the J gene TRBJ2-1, with D unresolved. CDR1 and CDR2 (germline): SGHTA, FQGNSA. The CDR3 totals 16 residues. Trimming removed 5 bases at V and 0 bases at J, with 14 bases between. The DNA of the CDR3 is TGTGCCAGCAGCCCCCACGCTCCGAGCTCCTACAATGAGCAGTTCTTC. Encoded protein: CASSPHAPSSYNEQFF.

The chain employs TRBV7-2 and TRBJ1-1; D unresolved. Trimming left V 1 base short and J 3 bases short, with 12 bases between. Germline loops: CDR1 SGHTA, CDR2 FQGNSA. This CDR3 is built from 15 residues. CDR3 in DNA: TGTGCCAGCAGCTTAGAGCCGGCTCGGGACACTGAAGCTTTCTTT. Amino acids: CASSLEPARDTEAFF.

CDR3 nucleotides: TGCAGTGCCCGACGCGGGGACCACACCTTC. Translating gives CSARRGDHTF. The rearrangement uses TRBV20-1 and TRBJ1-2; a weak D match, TRBD1 (5 bases). V was trimmed by 6 bases and J by 12 bases, leaving 14 bases between them. CDR1 is DFQATT and CDR2 is SNEGSKA in the germline V gene (reference sequence). CDR3 length equals 10 residues.

This chain connects TRBV10-3 to TRBJ1-2; D is perhaps TRBD1 (6 bases). The V end was cut by 2 bases, the J end by 6 bases, with 7 bases between. The CDR3 is 12 residues long. CDR1 and CDR2 from the germline V gene are ENHRY and SYGVKD. This chain's CDR3 is CAISETGNGYTF. The CDR3 DNA reads as TGTGCCATCAGTGAGACAGGGAATGGCTACACCTTC.

CDR3 nucleotide sequence: TGCAGTGCTAGCGAGGCTAACGGCCTGGACGAGCAGTACTTC. Translated, it gives CSASEANGLDEQYF. This sequence joins TRBV20-1 and TRBJ2-7; D call uncertain. Germline CDR1 DFQATT, CDR2 SNEGSKA (reference sequence). The CDR3 is 14 amino acids. V lost 3 bases to trimming and J lost 5 bases, with 17 bases between them.

The CDR3 reads CASSPFQGAFPNTEAFF. CDR3 nucleotide sequence: TGCGCCAGCAGCCCGTTCCAGGGGGCTTTCCCGAACACTGAAGCTTTCTTT. This sequence joins TRBV5-1 and TRBJ1-1, with TRBD1 identical over 8 bases. V shed 4 bases, J shed 1 base, and the junction held 12 bases outside the gene matches. The length of the CDR3 is 17 residues. CDR1 and CDR2 (germline): SGHRS, YFSETQ.

The chain uses TRBV9 and TRBJ2-7; 9 positions match TRBD1. This CDR3 region has 14 residues. V dropped 3 bases and J dropped 5; count of bases not matched to a gene: 6. The germline V gene has CDR1 SGDLS and CDR2 YYNGEE. CDR3 loop: CASSAGTGLHEQYF. The CDR3 DNA reads TGTGCCAGCAGCGCCGGGACAGGGCTCCACGAGCAGTACTTC.

This clonotype was picked up many times. This chain connects TRBV27 to TRBJ2-1; TRBD2 agrees at 10 bases. Unmatched junction bases numbered 3, after V lost 7 bases and J lost 6 bases. The CDR3 consists of 13 residues. In germline, CDR1 is MNHEY, CDR2 SMNVEV (reference sequence). CDR3 coding DNA: TGTGCCAGCACTACTAGCGGGGTCAATGAGCAGTTCTTC. Protein: CASTTSGVNEQFF.

This clonotype was recorded at least ten times. V and J are TRBV29-1 and TRBJ2-1; 9 nucleotides align to TRBD1. Trimming cost V 3 bases and J 9 bases; bases outside gene matches: 6. CDR3 size: 13 residues. In germline, CDR1 is SQVTM, CDR2 ANQGSEA. This CDR3 reads CSVDRTGVAEQFF. The CDR3 nucleotides read TGCAGCGTTGATAGGACAGGGGTTGCTGAGCAGTTCTTC.

This clonotype was detected a few times. CDR3 in amino acids: CASSVASRPSYNEQFF. DNA for the CDR3: TGTGCCAGCAGCGTAGCGTCACGACCTTCCTACAATGAGCAGTTCTTC. The chain has TRBV9 and TRBJ2-1; D uncertain. V lost 0 bases to trimming and J lost 1 base, with 11 bases between them. The CDR3 totals 16 residues. Looked up from germline, CDR1 is SGDLS and CDR2 is YYNGEE.